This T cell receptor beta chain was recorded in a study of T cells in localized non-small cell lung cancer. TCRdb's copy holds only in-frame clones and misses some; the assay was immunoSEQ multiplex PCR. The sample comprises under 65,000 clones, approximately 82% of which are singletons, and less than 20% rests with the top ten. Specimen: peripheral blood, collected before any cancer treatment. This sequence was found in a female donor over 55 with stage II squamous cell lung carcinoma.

The CDR3: CASSSLGQGGNIQYF. The CDR3 DNA reads as TGTGCCAGCAGTTCCCTGGGACAGGGTGGGAACATTCAGTACTTC. The rearrangement joins TRBV6-6 to TRBJ2-4; TRBD1 agrees at 9 bases. The CDR3 consists of 15 residues. J was trimmed by 7 bases and V by 4 bases; bases with no gene match: 8. Germline V lookup: CDR1 MNHNY, CDR2 SVGAGI (reference sequence).